The sequence of this T cell receptor (beta chain) was determined in a study of cytomegalovirus exposure and HLA in healthy donors. Overall study findings and caveats: Presence/absence analyses supposed approximately even sequencing depth among donors. Upon later analysis, HLA-associated TCR beta chains proved more clonally expanded than other, equally common chains. There were some V segments, including TRBV6-2 and TRBV6-3, excluded as indistinguishable.

Comment on this clone: The antigen remains unidentified.

All donors participated as healthy donors of bone marrow. PCR employed 60 Vbeta and 13 Jbeta primers. Produced via immunoSEQ multiplex PCR; TCRdb's table is partial and in-frame only. Here the sample spans 160,000 or so clones, around 73% being singletons. CDR3 length equals 11 residues. The germline CDR1 and CDR2 sequences are DFQATT and SNEGSKA (reference sequence). Sequenced: PBMCs. This chain connects TRBV20-1 to TRBJ2-5, with D hard to call. The source is a male donor in good health and CMV-seronegative. CDR3: CRARVWETQYF. The CDR3 DNA follows: TGCAGGGCACGGGTCTGGGAGACCCAGTACTTC.